This TCR beta chain was documented in a study of monozygotic twins with inflammatory bowel disease. Whole-study findings and limits: IBD patients exhibited fewer clonotypes shared with other individuals than healthy twins, particularly with disease activity. On the inverse Simpson index, IBD patients scored lower for TCRbeta diversity than healthy co-twins. In the analysis, different T cell subtypes could not be told apart.

Across eight separate reactions for each sample, cDNA was made. TCRdb reprocessed the 5' RACE reads, keeping one entry per CDR3 protein, no DNA. This sample lists 300,000 to 400,000 distinct CDR3 sequences; its ten largest clones have 2% to 3%. Turning to this clonotype: The antigen is undetermined.

This sequence originates from a human donor with ulcerative colitis or Crohn's disease, or a healthy co-twin of an affected twin (not recorded which). Sample: blood.

The chain's CDR3 is CASSPTTDYGYTF. The gene calls are TRBV7-8 and TRBJ1-2; TCRdb proposes TRBD1, but this gene call is untestable without DNA. CDR3 length: 13 residues. The germline V gene has CDR1 SGHVS and CDR2 FQNEAQ.